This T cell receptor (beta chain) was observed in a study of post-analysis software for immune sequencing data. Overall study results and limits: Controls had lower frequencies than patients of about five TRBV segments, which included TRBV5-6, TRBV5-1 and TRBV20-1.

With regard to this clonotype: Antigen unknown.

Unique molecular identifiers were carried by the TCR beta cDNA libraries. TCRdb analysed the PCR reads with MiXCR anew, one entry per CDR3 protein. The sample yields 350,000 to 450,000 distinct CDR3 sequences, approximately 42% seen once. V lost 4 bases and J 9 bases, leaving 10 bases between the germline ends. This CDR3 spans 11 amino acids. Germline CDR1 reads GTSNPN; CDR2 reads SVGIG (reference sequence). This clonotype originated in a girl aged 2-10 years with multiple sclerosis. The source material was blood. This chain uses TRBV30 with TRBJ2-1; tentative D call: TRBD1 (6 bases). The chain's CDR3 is CAWTRGSEQFF. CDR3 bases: TGTGCCTGGACAAGGGGGAGTGAGCAGTTCTTC.